This T cell receptor beta chain was observed in a study of T-cell memory formation after mild COVID-19. This clonotype was counted many times. The germline V gene encodes CDR1 DFQATT and CDR2 SNEGSKA (reference sequence). The length of the CDR3 is 16 residues. V shed 3 bases and J 2 bases; nucleotides not matched to a gene: 10. A single record per CDR3 protein comes from TCRdb applying MiXCR to the 5' RACE reads. The sample has around 25,000 distinct CDR3 sequences; 7.4% are singletons. This sequence originates from an adult woman who had mild COVID-19 (a few samples of this study predate the infection). Cell type and time point are not known. The sample comprised PBMCs or a T cell subset sorted from them (not recorded which). This chain uses TRBV20-1 with TRBJ2-7; 10 bases match TRBD1. CDR3 bases: TGCAGTGCTAGGTCCCCTCGGACAGGGGGGACCTACGAGCAGTACTTC. As protein: CSARSPRTGGTYEQYF.